This T cell receptor beta chain was captured in a study of T cell responses to AZD1222 COVID-19 vaccine. Points from the study as a whole: Most donors were white British and more were female, and clonal diversity was possibly underestimated. Spike was spanned by vaccine-associated CD4 TCRs, which were dominant at 160-218 and 743-854. At baseline, seropositivity was found in only six or seven AZD1222 recipients. Nearly half of spike-specific TCRs reportedly target variant regions that are unmutated in the B.1.351 and B.1.1.7 variants.

Sequencing was performed with immunoSEQ multiplex PCR; in TCRdb, only in-frame clones are kept and a portion is missing. Of 150,000 to 200,000 clones listed, more than 75% are singletons. V dropped 1 base and J dropped 7 bases, with 5 bases sitting between them. The CDR3 totals 11 residues. Germline CDR1 reads GTSNPN; CDR2 reads SVGIG (reference sequence). As for this clone: Its specificity is unknown.

This clonotype was obtained from an adult in good health. Material: peripheral blood, obtained on day 0 of MenACWY control vaccination. The V call is TRBV30, the J call TRBJ2-1; D unclear. As DNA, the CDR3 is TGTGCCTGGAGTGACTCGAATGAGCAGTTCTTC. Translating it yields CAWSDSNEQFF. Full variable domain (outside the CDR3, taken from reference TRBV30 and TRBJ2-1): SQTIHQWPATLVQPVGSPLSLECTVEGTSNPNLYWYRQAAGRGLQLLFYSVGIGQISSEVPQNLSASRPQDRQFILSSKKLLLSDSGFYLCAWSDSNEQFFGPGTRLTVL.